The 30 T cell receptor beta chains below were found in one sample sequenced in a study of shared clonotypes between healthy human individuals (dated by TCRdb to 2020 to 2021). The library was made by the immunoSEQ multiplex PCR assay. The clones in this table, taken by TCRdb from immuneACCESS, are in-frame only. Not every clone is retained; where verified, under half of the shortfall comes from an unresolved V gene, and the cause of the rest is unknown. This sample is represented by approximately 2,000,000 clones; around 93% of them were singletons. The ten largest clones capture less than 2% of the sample. For the CD8 naive samples, CD45RO-negative cells were positively selected for CCR7, yielding a CD45RA+CCR7+ population from which TemRA cells were excluded. Material for sequencing was naive CD8+ T cells from PBMCs. What the cell subset or site label conveys for this sample: CD45RA+CCR7+. The source of these receptors is a man aged 18 to 29 in good health. Some clones in this sample may be carry-over from other donors' samples.

J is TRBJ2-6 and V is TRBV7-9, with 7 bases matching TRBD1. V was clipped by 5 bases and J by 0 bases; unmatched bases: 4. The CDR3 sequence is 16 residues long. Germline CDR1 is SEHNR and CDR2 is FQNEAQ (reference sequence). The CDR3 here is CASSRRTGSGANVLTF. In DNA form, the CDR3 reads TGTGCCAGCAGCCGACGGACAGGCTCTGGGGCCAACGTCCTGACTTTC.

The chain uses TRBV29-1 and TRBJ2-1, with 9 bases identical to TRBD2. V gave up 6 bases and J gave up 7 bases; unmatched junction bases: 13. The CDR3 is made up of 15 amino acids. CDR1 SQVTM and CDR2 ANQGSEA come from the germline V gene. CDR3 residues: CSVVGGLAGTNEQFF. The CDR3 nucleotides are TGCAGCGTGGTCGGAGGGCTAGCGGGAACGAATGAGCAGTTCTTC.

Regarding this clone: The same CDR3 can be traced to other DNA sequences in this sample. The genes are TRBV27 and TRBJ2-7; TRBD1 aligns across 7 bases. The V and J ends lost 0 bases and 3 bases, in that order; junction bases with no gene match: 2. CDR1 and CDR2 (germline): MNHEY, SMNVEV (reference sequence). This CDR3 has 14 residues. CDR3 residues: CASSLSGTDYEQYF. The CDR3 DNA sequence: TGTGCCAGCAGTTTATCCGGGACAGACTACGAGCAGTACTTC.

This clone appeared once. This rearrangement joins TRBV27 to TRBJ2-7; possible D gene TRBD1, 6 bases. This CDR3 has 15 residues. Germline V gives CDR1 MNHEY, CDR2 SMNVEV (reference sequence). Between the trimmed V and J ends, which lost 1 base and 4 bases, there was a span of 14 bases. The CDR3 loop is CASSLFWGPGYEQYF. CDR3 in DNA: TGTGCCAGCAGTTTATTTTGGGGGCCTGGATACGAGCAGTACTTC.

The chain uses TRBV11-2 and TRBJ2-2; unclear D gene. CDR1 and CDR2 (germline): SGHAT, FQNNGV. The V and J ends lost 7 bases and 7 bases respectively, with 10 bases between them. The CDR3 contains 12 residues. In DNA form, the CDR3 reads TGTGCCAGCAACCCGAGCCGCGGGGAGCTGTTTTTT. It is translated as CASNPSRGELFF.

The rearrangement uses TRBV5-6 and TRBJ2-1, with a weak D call TRBD1 (6 bases). The CDR3 spans 14 residues. Per the germline V gene, CDR1 is SGHDT and CDR2 is YYEEEE. V lost 4 bases to trimming and J lost 3 bases, with 11 bases between them. As DNA, the CDR3 is TGTGCCAGCAGCCCGACGGGACACTACAATGAGCAGTTCTTC. Amino acids: CASSPTGHYNEQFF.

Regarding this clone: The same CDR3 also results from other DNA sequences found in this sample. The V and J genes are TRBV5-6 and TRBJ1-5; D remains ambiguous. Germline V lookup: CDR1 SGHDT, CDR2 YYEEEE. V lost 4 bases, J lost 3 bases, and 8 bases lay in between. This CDR3 contains 13 residues. The CDR3 coding sequence is TGTGCCAGCAGCCCCGGGATCAATCAGCCCCAGCATTTT. Its translation is CASSPGINQPQHF.

In the case of this clone: This CDR3 is also generated by other DNA sequences in the sample. The chain is built from TRBV27 and TRBJ2-1, with TRBD2 identical over 8 bases. CDR3 length: 15 amino acids. Germline loops: CDR1 MNHEY, CDR2 SMNVEV (reference sequence). V dropped 5 bases and J dropped 3; count of bases not matched to a gene: 6. CDR3 nucleotide sequence: TGTGCCAGCAGTCTGAGACTAGCGCGCTACAATGAGCAGTTCTTC. It translates to CASSLRLARYNEQFF.

This chain uses TRBV21-1 with TRBJ2-7; the table's TRBD2 call for D was not verified on the DNA. TRBV21-1 is annotated as a pseudogene. CDR3 length equals 16 residues. CDR3: CASKRRRGGRSYEQYF. As DNA, the CDR3 is TGTGCCAGCAAACGACGCCGCGGGGGGCGATCCTACGAGCAGTACTTC.

This clone was recorded a few times. Additional DNA sequences in this sample encode the identical CDR3. This rearrangement joins TRBV27 to TRBJ1-5; 7 positions match TRBD1. Germline trimming cut 6 bases from V and 0 bases from J; bases unmatched to any gene: 2. This CDR3 has 14 amino acids. From germline, CDR1 is MNHEY and CDR2 SMNVEV (reference sequence). CDR3 DNA sequence: TGTGCCAGCAGAGCAGGGGGTAGCAATCAGCCCCAGCATTTT. Translation: CASRAGGSNQPQHF.

The chain couples TRBV27 to TRBJ2-7; D is uncertain. Germline CDR1 is MNHEY and CDR2 is SMNVEV (reference sequence). The CDR3 loop spans 13 amino acids. V was trimmed by 8 bases and J by 0 bases, leaving 11 bases between them. CDR3 in DNA: TGTGCCAGCCGGGCTGCTTCCTCCTACGAGCAGTACTTC. Amino acid sequence: CASRAASSYEQYF.

This chain links TRBV25-1 with TRBJ1-2; D possibly corresponds to TRBD1 (6 bases). The ends were cut back, 5 bases at V and 8 bases at J, with 15 bases in the middle. The CDR3 contains 13 residues. Germline V gene data show CDR1 as MGHDK and CDR2 as SYGVNS. CDR3 amino acids: CASSKQGIGGYTF. CDR3 sequence (DNA): TGTGCCAGCAGTAAACAGGGAATTGGAGGCTACACCTTC.

The V call is TRBV10-3, the J call TRBJ1-1; 10 bases align to TRBD1. Germline CDR1 is ENHRY and CDR2 is SYGVKD. CDR3 length equals 15 residues. J lost 3 bases, V lost 3 bases, and 4 bases had no gene match. CDR3 in amino acids: CAISEPTGGHTEAFF. The DNA for the CDR3 is TGTGCCATCAGTGAACCGACAGGGGGCCACACTGAAGCTTTCTTT.

The J gene is TRBJ2-7, the V gene TRBV27; D is uncertain. Trimming stripped 0 bases from V and 7 bases from J, with 10 bases between. The CDR3 is 13 residues long. The V gene's germline CDR1 is MNHEY and CDR2 SMNVEV (reference sequence). For the CDR3, the DNA is TGTGCCAGCAGTTTATCGCAGCGTGGAGAGCAGTACTTC. This encodes CASSLSQRGEQYF.

The chain is built from TRBV7-9 and TRBJ2-2; D may be TRBD1 (5 bases). The CDR3 is 16 amino acids. Trimming stripped 4 bases from V and 0 bases from J, with 12 bases between. Germline loops: CDR1 SEHNR, CDR2 FQNEAQ (reference sequence). The CDR3 DNA follows: TGTGCCAGCAGCTCTTGGACACACCCGAACACCGGGGAGCTGTTTTTT. This translates into CASSSWTHPNTGELFF. The full variable domain, completed using reference TRBV7-9 and TRBJ2-2, is DTGVSQNPRHKITKRGQNVTFRCDPISEHNRLYWYRQTLGQGPEFLTYFQNEAQLEKSRLLSDRFSAERPKGSFSTLEIQRTEQGDSAMYLCASSSWTHPNTGELFFGEGSRLTVL.

A single count supports this clone. This rearrangement joins TRBV27 to TRBJ1-2; D may be TRBD1 (6 bases). V shed 5 bases and J shed 7 bases, with 14 bases lying between them. Germline V CDR1 and CDR2: MNHEY, SMNVEV (reference sequence). The CDR3 totals 13 residues. The CDR3: CASSTQGFGGYTF. DNA for the CDR3: TGTGCCAGCAGTACCCAGGGGTTTGGTGGCTACACCTTC.

The V and J genes are TRBV13 and TRBJ2-1; 15 nucleotides align to TRBD2. Germline V CDR1 and CDR2: PRHDT, FYEKMQ (reference sequence). This CDR3 is built from 15 residues. J lost 7 bases, V lost 5 bases, and 3 bases had no gene match. The CDR3 nucleotides read TGTGCCAGCAGCACCGGGACTAGCGGGAGGAATGAGCAGTTCTTC. This translates into CASSTGTSGRNEQFF. The complete variable domain, with remaining parts taken from reference TRBV13 and TRBJ2-1, reads AAGVIQSPRHLIKEKRETATLKCYPIPRHDTVYWYQQGPGQDPQFLISFYEKMQSDKGSIPDRFSAQQFSDYHSELNMSSLELGDSALYFCASSTGTSGRNEQFFGPGTRLTVL.

The chain couples TRBV19 to TRBJ2-7; weak D call: TRBD1 (6 bases). Germline CDR1 LNHDA, CDR2 SQIVND (reference sequence). Deletions cut 2 bases from V and 2 bases from J, with 13 bases between. The CDR3 consists of 15 residues. The CDR3 coding sequence is TGTGCCAGTAGTATAAGGTGGGACAATGCCTACGAGCAGTACTTC. Translated: CASSIRWDNAYEQYF.

The chain combines TRBV28 with TRBJ1-5; TRBD1 agrees at 10 bases. CDR1 is MDHEN and CDR2 is SYDVKM in the germline V gene. Trimming cost V 6 bases and J 7 bases; bases outside gene matches: 12. CDR3 length: 16 residues. CDR3 protein: CASSLRTGGTWQPQHF. CDR3 nucleotide sequence: TGTGCCAGCAGCCTCCGGACAGGGGGAACGTGGCAGCCCCAGCATTTT.

Note on this clone: The sample has other DNA sequences that encode this CDR3 too. The chain is built from TRBV19 and TRBJ1-1, with a possible D match to TRBD1 (6 bases). The CDR3 length is 11 residues. The V gene's germline CDR1 is LNHDA and CDR2 SQIVND (reference sequence). V shed 3 bases and J shed 8 bases, with 7 bases lying between them. The CDR3 region is CASSIGGEAFF. CDR3 nucleotide sequence: TGTGCCAGTAGTATCGGGGGCGAAGCTTTCTTT.

With respect to this clone: The junction departs from germline at one end; a sequencing error may be responsible. V and J are TRBV6-1 and TRBJ2-1, with D possibly being TRBD2 (5 bases). Germline loops: CDR1 MNHNS, CDR2 SASEGT. The CDR3 is 17 amino acids. CDR3 sequence: CASSEGWAGRAVYSQFF. The CDR3, as DNA: TGTGCCAGCAGCGAAGGATGGGCCGGGCGGGCCGTCTATTCGCAGTTCTTC.

V is TRBV12-5 and J is TRBJ2-1; no clear D. Trimming removed 1 base from V and 7 bases from J, with 11 bases in between. The CDR3 has 14 residues. Germline lookup yields CDR1 LGHNT and CDR2 FRNRAP. The CDR3 DNA sequence: TGTGCTAGTGGTTTGGCCGGTGCGGTAAATGAGCAGTTCTTC. As protein: CASGLAGAVNEQFF.

Comments on this clone: Other DNA sequences of this sample code for an identical CDR3. The chain has TRBV7-9 and TRBJ2-7; D is uncertain. The V and J ends lost 1 base and 5 bases respectively, with 6 bases between them. There are 12 residues in the CDR3. Germline V gene data show CDR1 as SEHNR and CDR2 as FQNEAQ (reference sequence). The CDR3 here is CASSLDGNEQYF. CDR3 nucleotide sequence: TGTGCCAGCAGCTTAGATGGGAACGAGCAGTACTTC.

The chain links TRBV27 to TRBJ1-1; the match to TRBD1 covers 7 bases. Germline CDR1 and CDR2: MNHEY and SMNVEV (reference sequence). The CDR3 totals 14 residues. Trimming at V came to 7 bases and at J to 7 bases, leaving 12 bases not matched to a gene. CDR3 in DNA: TGTGCCAGCAACGACCCAGGGGGTAAGGGTGAAGCTTTCTTT. It encodes CASNDPGGKGEAFF.

The V call is TRBV9, the J call TRBJ2-1; the match to TRBD2 covers 9 bases. The V gene end was trimmed by 0 bases and the J gene end by 6 bases; junction bases not matched to a gene: 4. In germline, CDR1 is SGDLS, CDR2 YYNGEE. This CDR3 region has 15 residues. The CDR3 DNA reads TGTGCCAGCAGCGTAGGGCGGGAGGGCCTCAATGAGCAGTTCTTC. This gives the protein CASSVGREGLNEQFF.

CDR3 sequence: CATTRGLDEQYF. CDR3 sequence (DNA): TGTGCCACCACCAGGGGGCTCGACGAGCAGTACTTC. V and J are TRBV2 and TRBJ2-7; 8 nucleotides agree with TRBD1. J lost 5 bases, V lost 10 bases, and 7 bases had no gene match. Germline V CDR1 and CDR2: SNHLY, FYNNEI. The CDR3 covers 12 residues.

CDR3 region: CASSWYTEAFF. For the CDR3, the DNA is TGTGCCAGCAGTTGGTACACTGAAGCTTTCTTT. This chain connects TRBV28 to TRBJ1-1; D remains unclear. The germline V and J ends were trimmed by 4 bases and 3 bases, with 3 bases remaining between them. Germline CDR1 MDHEN, CDR2 SYDVKM. This CDR3 has 11 residues.

The chain has TRBV6-6 and TRBJ1-2, with D possibly being TRBD1 (5 bases). From germline, CDR1 is MNHNY and CDR2 SVGAGI (reference sequence). V lost 8 bases and J 8 bases, leaving 9 bases between the germline ends. The length of the CDR3 is 10 residues. Here the CDR3 DNA reads TGTGCCAGCGGCGAGGGGGGCTACACCTTC. Translated, it gives CASGEGGYTF.

The chain recombines TRBV19 with TRBJ1-1; D perhaps matches TRBD1 (6 bases). The V end lost 4 bases, the J end lost 4 bases, and 10 bases lay between the germline ends. CDR3 length: 13 amino acids. Germline CDR1 LNHDA, CDR2 SQIVND (reference sequence). CDR3 coding DNA: TGTGCCAGTAGTAGCGCAGGGGCCACTGAAGCTTTCTTT. Translation: CASSSAGATEAFF.

DNA of the CDR3: TGTGCCAGCAGTTTATTCGGGACATCTAGCAATCAGCCCCAGCATTTT. Translation gives CASSLFGTSSNQPQHF. The chain has TRBV27 and TRBJ1-5, with D tentatively TRBD1 (6 bases). Germline V gives CDR1 MNHEY, CDR2 SMNVEV (reference sequence). This CDR3 comprises 16 residues. Trimming stripped 1 base from V and 0 bases from J, with 10 bases between.